This T cell receptor (beta chain) was captured in a study of T cell changes during pregnancy in multiple sclerosis. The CDR3 is 16 amino acids. V was clipped by 3 bases and J by 0 bases, with 12 bases between them. From germline, CDR1 is MRHNA and CDR2 SNTAGT. Generated by immunoSEQ multiplex PCR, the TCRdb table keeps only in-frame clones and is missing some. The sample yields approximately 30,000 clones, 90% seen once. Sequences were derived from CD8+ T cells from peripheral blood mononuclear cells, sampled after pregnancy. This TCR derives from a female donor with multiple sclerosis, enrolled in a pregnancy study. This chain connects TRBV6-4 to TRBJ2-1; D possibly corresponds to TRBD2 (7 bases). The CDR3 DNA reads as TGTGCCAGCAGTGAGCTCGGGGGGCGCTCCTACAATGAGCAGTTCTTC. Translating gives CASSELGGRSYNEQFF.